This TCR beta chain stems from a study of metastatic and nonmetastatic thyroid tumors. Looked up from germline, CDR1 is ENHRY and CDR2 is SYGVKD. The CDR3 is made up of 15 amino acids. Patients were all untreated before their thyroid surgery. With respect to this clone: Being one base from a much bigger clone, this may be a read error.

From the PCR reads, TCRdb re-called clones with MiXCR. This sample yields about 64,000 clones, of which 4% to 5% are seen a single time; approximately 20% belongs to the top ten. This TCR came from a female donor with papillary thyroid cancer or a benign thyroid nodule (not recorded which). Some clones in this sample may be carry-over from other donors' samples. Source material: blood. This sequence joins TRBV10-3 and TRBJ1-1; possibly TRBD1 for D (6 bases). CDR3: CAIGDPGKGVTEAFF. The CDR3 DNA is TGTGCCATCGGTGACCCGGGTAAGGGGGTCACTGAAGCTTTCTTT.